A selection of T cell receptor beta chains follows, all from one sample in a study of monozygotic twins with inflammatory bowel disease. From its re-call of the 5' RACE reads, TCRdb lists each CDR3 protein once, without DNA. This sample's table reports over 350,000 distinct CDR3 sequences. Specimen: blood. These TCRs come from a human donor with ulcerative colitis or Crohn's disease, or a healthy co-twin of an affected twin (not recorded which). Each CDR3 is given with its conserved first and last residue.

TRBV27,TRBJ2-5,CASRGWETQYF
TRBV4-1,TRBJ1-2,CASSQDFTGRGGYTF
TRBV7-3,TRBJ1-1,CASSETGAPEAFF
TRBV6-1,TRBJ1-5,CASSTGGLSNQPQHF
TRBV5-1,TRBJ2-2,CASSLAVLANTGELFF
TRBV7-2,TRBJ2-1,CASSSTPRNEQFF
TRBV5-1,TRBJ2-1,CASSLQGGSYNEQFF
TRBV5-1,TRBJ2-2,CASSLAGTSGTGELFF
TRBV20-1,TRBJ1-1,CSARRAGNMNTEAFF
TRBV28,TRBJ2-2,CASSTKPGTSGGLLNTGELFF
TRBV4-3,TRBJ1-4,CASSQDPGGETTNEKLFF
TRBV7-7,TRBJ2-1,CASSLGQSSSYNEQFF
TRBV11-2,TRBJ2-3,CASSPKIGGGPSTDTQYF
TRBV5-6,TRBJ1-5,CASSLWGTGGGQPQHF
TRBV5-1,TRBJ2-3,CASIGTGVQDTQYF
TRBV27,TRBJ1-1,CASSAGTGHRNTEAFF
TRBV7-3,TRBJ2-2,CASTPSRGTGELFF
TRBV4-3,TRBJ2-6,CASSHETLTYSGANVLTF
TRBV9,TRBJ2-3,CASSVDRGPDTQYF
TRBV11-2,TRBJ2-1,CASSVGLAGGYEQFF
TRBV7-2,TRBJ2-2,CASSLGGQGWTGELFF
TRBV11-2,TRBJ1-6,CASSSFPPREIGAYNSPLHF
TRBV6-5,TRBJ1-1,CASSLNRRGNTEAFF
TRBV5-1,TRBJ2-4,CASSLGQLPGNIQYF
TRBV6-5,TRBJ2-3,CASSYGTGEVDTQYF
TRBV5-6,TRBJ2-2,CASSLSGLSTGELFF